This TCR beta chain was documented in a study of blood T cell repertoires in COVID-19. Background on the study: Sites across the United States, Italy and Spain contributed samples from acute and convalescent COVID-19. T cells, B-cell-depleted T cells, or PBMCs provided the cDNA or gDNA that served as material.

Patients of the Seattle cohort, enrolled during active infection, were followed longitudinally. In the original workflow: Nucleated cell number was recorded as an estimate derived from reference gene primer amplification. TCRdb keeps only in-frame clones here, not all; method: immunoSEQ multiplex PCR. V and J calls and clone size are as listed in that table; D and trimming were resolved from the DNA. The sample shows under 300,000 clones, around 90% of them seen only once. The V and J ends lost 3 bases and 3 bases, in that order; junction bases with no gene match: 7. Germline loops: CDR1 GTSNPN, CDR2 SVGIG (reference sequence). The CDR3 loop spans 15 amino acids. This clone showed up just a few times.

This TCR was recovered from a man in his thirties or forties with COVID-19, enrolled during active disease. Input material: peripheral blood. This chain uses TRBV30 with TRBJ1-5, with TRBD1 identical over 8 bases. The CDR3 here is CAWSPGQGPNQPQHF. The CDR3 DNA is TGTGCCTGGAGCCCCGGACAGGGCCCCAATCAGCCCCAGCATTTT.